This T cell receptor beta chain is drawn from a study of T cell repertoires in cytomegalovirus infection. Overall study: Carrying CMV and the relevant HLA type showed in public TCR beta signatures.

TCRdb reanalysed the reads using MiXCR and keeps one entry per CDR3 protein. The sample has roughly 150,000 distinct CDR3 sequences; roughly 15% are singletons. Worth noting for this clonotype: Its target is unknown.

Study-level findings and limits: Clonotypes of TCR beta that were HLA-C-restricted and CMV-specific dominated the ex vivo response. Identification of carriers of CMV plus the relevant HLA was achieved through cumulative public TCR beta family frequency.

Germline V gives CDR1 SGHRS, CDR2 YFSETQ. This CDR3 contains 14 residues. V was clipped by 0 bases and J by 7 bases; unmatched bases: 6. V usage is TRBV5-1 and J usage is TRBJ2-5, with TRBD2 identical over 7 bases. The sequence was collected from a human donor in good health (CMV status not recorded). Some clones in this sample may be carry-over from other donors' samples. Sequencing was carried out using CD8+ T cells from PBMCs. CDR3 region: CASSLGLAVGTQYF. In DNA form, the CDR3 reads TGCGCCAGCAGCTTGGGGCTAGCGGTTGGGACCCAGTACTTC.